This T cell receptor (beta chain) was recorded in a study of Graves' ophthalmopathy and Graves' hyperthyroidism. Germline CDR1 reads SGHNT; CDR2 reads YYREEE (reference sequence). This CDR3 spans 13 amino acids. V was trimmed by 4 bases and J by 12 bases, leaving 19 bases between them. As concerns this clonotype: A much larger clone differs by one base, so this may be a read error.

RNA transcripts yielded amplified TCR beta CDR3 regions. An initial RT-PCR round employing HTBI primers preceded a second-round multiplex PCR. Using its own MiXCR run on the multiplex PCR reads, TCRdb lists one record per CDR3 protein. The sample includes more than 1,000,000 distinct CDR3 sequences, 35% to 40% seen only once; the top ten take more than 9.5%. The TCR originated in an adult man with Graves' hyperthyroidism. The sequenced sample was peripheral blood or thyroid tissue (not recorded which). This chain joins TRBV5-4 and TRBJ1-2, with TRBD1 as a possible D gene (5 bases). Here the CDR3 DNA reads TGTGCCAGCAGCCGGACCTCCCTGGGGGACCACACCTTC. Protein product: CASSRTSLGDHTF.